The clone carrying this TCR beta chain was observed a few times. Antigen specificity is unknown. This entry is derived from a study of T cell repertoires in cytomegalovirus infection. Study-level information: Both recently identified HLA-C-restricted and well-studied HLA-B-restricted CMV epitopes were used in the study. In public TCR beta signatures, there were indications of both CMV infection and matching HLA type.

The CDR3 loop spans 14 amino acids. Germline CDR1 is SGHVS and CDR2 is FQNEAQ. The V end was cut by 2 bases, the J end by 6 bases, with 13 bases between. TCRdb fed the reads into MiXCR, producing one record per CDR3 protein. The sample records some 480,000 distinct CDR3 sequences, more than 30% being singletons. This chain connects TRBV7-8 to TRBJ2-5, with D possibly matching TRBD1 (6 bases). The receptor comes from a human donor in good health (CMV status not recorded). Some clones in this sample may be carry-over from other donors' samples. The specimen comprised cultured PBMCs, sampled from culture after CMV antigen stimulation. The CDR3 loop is CASSLSAGEKTQYF. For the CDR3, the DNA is TGTGCCAGCAGCTTAAGCGCAGGGGAGAAGACCCAGTACTTC.